These T cell receptor beta chains were read from a single sample in a study of blood T cell repertoires in COVID-19. The protocol was immunoSEQ multiplex PCR, while the TCRdb copy is restricted to in-frame clones and leaves out a portion. The top ten hold 1.5% to 2% of the sample, which has approximately 230,000 clones, 86% seen once. What was sequenced was PBMCs or T cells enriched from blood (not recorded which). These receptors were taken from a man between 40 and 49 years old who had recovered from COVID-19. Each CDR3 is given with its conserved first and last residue. D genes are given only for firm matches. Rows may omit the clone size; those that give it use once, few, many or a size class.

.,.,TRBJ2-3,TRBV7-3,CASSPGGFGTDTQYF,TGTGCCAGCAGCCCGGGCGGGTTCGGCACAGATACGCAGTATTTT
.,few,TRBJ1-4,TRBV4-1,CASSAGSGTNEKLFF,TGCGCCAGCAGCGCGGGGTCGGGAACTAATGAAAAACTGTTTTTT
TRBD2,.,TRBJ2-1,TRBV11-2,CASSLGTSGRRNEQFF,TGTGCCAGCAGCTTGGGGACTAGCGGGAGGAGAAATGAGCAGTTCTTC
TRBD2,.,TRBJ2-3,TRBV7-9,CASSSPRGSGKGTDTQYF,TGTGCCAGCAGCTCACCCCGAGGTAGCGGGAAGGGCACAGATACGCAGTATTTT
.,.,TRBJ2-2,TRBV19,CASTSPGHRTGELFF,TGTGCCAGTACGTCACCGGGACATCGGACCGGGGAGCTGTTTTTT
TRBD1,.,TRBJ2-7,TRBV5-1,CASSGQGSYEQYF,TGCGCCAGTTCGGGACAGGGGTCGTACGAGCAGTACTTC
.,.,TRBJ2-5,TRBV10-3,CAISESPAGQETQYF,TGTGCCATCAGTGAGTCACCGGCGGGACAAGAGACCCAGTACTTC
TRBD2,.,TRBJ2-2,TRBV7-9,CASSLGLAPGELFF,TGTGCCAGCAGCTTGGGACTAGCGCCCGGGGAGCTGTTTTTT
.,once,TRBJ1-4,TRBV7-9,CASSLGGNSPTNEKLFF,TGTGCCAGCAGCTTAGGAGGGAACAGCCCAACTAATGAAAAACTGTTTTTT
TRBD1,once,TRBJ1-2,TRBV5-5,CASSPPDRGNYGYTF,TGTGCCAGCAGCCCCCCCGACAGGGGTAACTATGGCTACACCTTC
TRBD2,.,TRBJ2-7,TRBV19,CASSINVAGVYEQYF,TGTGCCAGTAGTATTAATGTAGCGGGGGTCTACGAGCAGTACTTC
TRBD2,.,TRBJ2-3,TRBV7-9,CASGRGRTDTQYF,TGTGCCAGCGGGAGGGGAAGGACAGATACGCAGTATTTT
TRBD1,once,TRBJ1-2,TRBV4-3,CASSQDFPSQGSYGYTF,TGCGCCAGCAGCCAAGATTTCCCCTCACAGGGGAGTTATGGCTACACCTTC
.,few,TRBJ1-2,TRBV28,CASSFASAGHGYTF,TGTGCCAGCAGTTTTGCGTCGGCAGGGCATGGCTACACCTTC
TRBD2,.,TRBJ2-1,TRBV7-3,CASSLTGGWSYNEQFF,TGTGCCAGCAGCTTAACCGGGGGGTGGTCCTACAATGAGCAGTTCTTC
.,.,TRBJ1-5,TRBV5-5,CASSLEWGGYQPQHF,TGTGCCAGCAGCTTGGAATGGGGGGGATATCAGCCCCAGCATTTT
TRBD1,.,TRBJ2-4,TRBV5-8,CASSLRTGNIQYF,TGTGCCAGCAGCCTCCGGACAGGGAACATTCAGTACTTC
TRBD1,few,TRBJ1-2,TRBV6-2/TRBV6-3,CASSPDRVNLRGYGYTF,TGTGCCAGCAGCCCTGACAGGGTTAACCTTCGTGGGTATGGCTACACCTTC
TRBD1,.,TRBJ1-6,TRBV9,CASSVAGQHNSPLHF,TGTGCCAGCAGCGTAGCGGGACAGCATAATTCACCCCTCCACTTT
TRBD1,once,TRBJ1-6,TRBV5-6,CASSRQGGLRNSPLHF,TGTGCCAGCAGCCGACAGGGGGGTTTACGTAATTCACCCCTCCACTTT
.,.,TRBJ2-7,TRBV6-5,CASSTRAPAEQYF,TGTGCCAGCAGCACGCGGGCGCCGGCCGAGCAGTACTTC
TRBD1,.,TRBJ1-6,TRBV7-2,CASSLQGASYNSPLHF,TGTGCCAGCAGTTTACAGGGGGCATCCTATAATTCACCCCTCCACTTT
.,.,TRBJ1-6,TRBV11-2,CASSPRGGLSTYNSPLHF,TGTGCCAGCAGCCCTAGGGGGGGGCTGAGCACCTATAATTCACCCCTCCACTTT
TRBD1,.,TRBJ1-5,TRBV28,CASSGRTGAQPQHF,TGTGCCAGCAGTGGACGGACAGGGGCTCAGCCCCAGCATTTT
TRBD1,.,TRBJ2-5,TRBV30,CAWSDDREQETQYF,TGTGCCTGGAGCGACGACAGGGAACAAGAGACCCAGTACTTC
.,.,TRBJ2-7,TRBV19,CASRTTLTGPSYEQYF,TGTGCCAGTAGGACAACGCTGACAGGACCTTCCTACGAGCAGTACTTC
.,.,TRBJ1-1,TRBV30,CAWSVQPGMEAFF,TGTGCCTGGAGTGTACAACCGGGAATGGAGGCTTTCTTT
.,.,TRBJ1-1,TRBV6-5,CASSYGGTDTEAFF,TGTGCCAGCAGTTACGGAGGGACGGACACTGAAGCTTTCTTT